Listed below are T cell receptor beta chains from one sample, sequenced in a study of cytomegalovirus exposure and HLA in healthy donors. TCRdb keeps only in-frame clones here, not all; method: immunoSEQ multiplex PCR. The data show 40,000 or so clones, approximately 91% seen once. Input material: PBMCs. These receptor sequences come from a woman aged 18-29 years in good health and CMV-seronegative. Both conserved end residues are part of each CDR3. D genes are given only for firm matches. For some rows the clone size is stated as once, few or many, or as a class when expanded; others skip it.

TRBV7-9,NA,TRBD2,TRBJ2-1,CSSSLGGGLAGNREQFF,TGTTCCAGCAGCTTAGGGGGGGGACTAGCGGGTAATCGTGAGCAGTTCTTC
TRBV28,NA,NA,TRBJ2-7,CASSLYLQGRGEQYF,TGTGCCAGCAGTTTATACCTTCAGGGGAGAGGGGAGCAGTACTTC
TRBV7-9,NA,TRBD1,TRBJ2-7,CSSSPTTGVSANEQYF,TGTTCCAGCAGCCCGACGACAGGGGTGAGCGCGAACGAGCAGTACTTC
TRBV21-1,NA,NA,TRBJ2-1,CASSKVSGTPHNEQFF,TGTGCCAGCAGCAAAGTCTCAGGGACACCCCACAATGAGCAGTTCTTC
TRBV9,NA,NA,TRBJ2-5,CASSNGETQYF,TGTGCCAGCAGCAACGGAGAGACCCAGTACTTC
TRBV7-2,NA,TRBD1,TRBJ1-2,CASSLMGTGEANYGYTF,TGTGCCAGCAGCCTAATGGGGACAGGGGAAGCTAACTATGGCTACACCTTC
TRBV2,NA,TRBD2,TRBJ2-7,CASTPAGASEQYF,TGTGCCAGCACCCCAGCGGGAGCGTCCGAGCAGTACTTC
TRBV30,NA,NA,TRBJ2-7,CAWSDWGQSYEQYF,TGTGCCTGGAGTGACTGGGGGCAGTCCTACGAGCAGTACTTC
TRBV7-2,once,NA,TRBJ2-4,CASSRGHSKNIQYF,TGTGCCAGCAGCCGAGGACACTCCAAAAACATTCAGTACTTC
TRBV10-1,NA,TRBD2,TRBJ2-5,CASSDGTSGRETQYF,TGCGCCAGCAGTGACGGGACTAGCGGGAGAGAGACCCAGTACTTC
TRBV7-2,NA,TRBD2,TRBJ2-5,CASSLEYPSGRGETQYF,TGTGCCAGCAGCTTAGAATACCCTAGCGGGAGGGGAGAGACCCAGTACTTC
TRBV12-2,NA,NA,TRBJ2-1,CASRSRPGLDNEQFF,TGTGCAAGTCGCTCAAGACCGGGACTTGACAATGAGCAGTTCTTC
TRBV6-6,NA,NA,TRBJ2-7,CASQIDYSYEQYF,TGTGCCAGCCAAATAGACTACTCCTACGAGCAGTACTTC
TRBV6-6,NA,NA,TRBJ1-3,CASGGVNSGNTIYF,TGTGCCAGCGGGGGGGTGAACTCTGGAAACACCATATATTTT
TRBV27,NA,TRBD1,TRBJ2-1,CASSTGTGRVNEQFF,TGTGCCAGCAGTACCGGGACAGGGAGGGTAAATGAGCAGTTCTTC
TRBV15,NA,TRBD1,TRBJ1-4,CATSGGDSRNEKLFF,TGTGCCACCAGCGGCGGGGACAGCCGGAATGAAAAACTGTTTTTT
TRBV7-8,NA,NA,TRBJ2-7,CASSLKVSGDEQYF,TGTGCCAGCAGCCTAAAAGTCTCGGGGGACGAGCAGTACTTC
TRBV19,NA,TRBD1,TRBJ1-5,CASSPLDRGRNQPQHF,TGTGCCAGTAGTCCACTCGACAGGGGGAGAAATCAGCCCCAGCATTTT
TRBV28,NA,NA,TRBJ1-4,CASSGFRGGVGEKLFF,TGTGCCAGCAGCGGTTTTCGTGGGGGGGTGGGTGAAAAACTGTTTTTT
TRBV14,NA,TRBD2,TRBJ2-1,CASSQLLAGLYNEQFF,TGTGCCAGCAGCCAATTACTAGCGGGGCTCTACAATGAGCAGTTCTTC